Sequencing of this T cell receptor beta chain was carried out in a study of immune evolution from preneoplasia to lung adenocarcinoma. General study findings and limits: Normal lung had highest clonality; later lesions appeared denser, more diverse.

Turning to this clone: Its antigen is unidentified.

Histologic diagnosis was independently verified by two lung pathologists. Per germline, CDR1 SGHAT and CDR2 FQNNGV. V was pared by 5 bases and J by 2 bases, with 18 bases between. This CDR3 comprises 16 residues. The method was immunoSEQ multiplex PCR; TCRdb's version includes in-frame clones alone and lacks a portion of them. The table has about 4,900 clones, 88% seen once. This clonotype was obtained from a person aged 65 to 79 with lung adenocarcinoma. The J gene is TRBJ1-2, the V gene TRBV11-2; D might be TRBD1 (6 bases). Sequencing was carried out using FFPE atypical adenomatous hyperplasia tissue from the lung. The subset: atypical adenomatous hyperplasia (AAH), lung preneoplasia. The CDR3 reads CASSPTGRGLNYGYTF. As DNA, the CDR3 is TGTGCCAGCAGCCCGACTGGCAGGGGCCTAAACTATGGCTACACCTTC.